This T cell receptor beta chain was found in a study of identical twins. This clonotype was detected many times. TCRdb reanalysed the 5' RACE reads using MiXCR and keeps one entry per CDR3 protein. The sample includes about 520,000 distinct CDR3 sequences, roughly a fifth of them seen just once. Germline values: CDR1 SGHRS, CDR2 YFSETQ. CDR3 length: 14 amino acids. V was shortened by 4 bases and J by 5 bases, with 13 bases between the two germline ends. The same data also went into a second study, on T cells expressing NK-cell markers.

Sequences were obtained from CD4+ T cells sorted from blood. The J gene is TRBJ2-4, the V gene TRBV5-1; TRBD1 is a possible D gene (6 bases). The origin of this receptor is a woman under 30 in good health. The CDR3 nucleotides are TGCGCCAGCAGCCCCAAGGACAGTCAAAACATTCAGTACTTC. Translated, it gives CASSPKDSQNIQYF.